These 10 T cell receptor beta chains were sequenced from one sample in a study of beta chain features in type 1 diabetes. Notes on the study in general: For Type 1 diabetes patients, all four CD4+ subsets carried TCRB CDR3s that were moderately but significantly shorter.

Their antigens are not known. Expressed TCRB transcripts were sequenced because the isolated RNA had all been reverse transcribed beforehand. The repertoire was sequenced with immunoSEQ multiplex PCR; TCRdb's copy has only in-frame clones and lacks some. The repertoire holds 600,000 to 750,000 clones, with roughly 12% as singletons. Input material: naive CD4+ T cells from blood. Receptor source: a man under 40 with type 1 diabetes.

The chain has TRBV19 and TRBJ1-4; D gene ambiguous. This CDR3 is 11 amino acids long. Trimming removed 7 bases from V and 8 bases from J, with 8 bases in between. CDR1 is LNHDA, CDR2 SQIVND, per germline (reference sequence). The CDR3 DNA is TGTGCCAGTACAGCAGGAGAAAAACTGTTTTTT. It yields the protein CASTAGEKLFF. Filled out from reference TRBV19 and TRBJ1-4, the complete variable domain reads DGGITQSPKYLFRKEGQNVTLSCEQNLNHDAMYWYRQDPGQGLRLIYYSQIVNDFQKGDIAEGYSVSREKKESFPLTVTSAQKNPTAFYLCASTAGEKLFFGSGTQLSVL.

V is TRBV9 and J is TRBJ1-6, with 7 bases matching TRBD1. The CDR3 sequence is 15 residues long. CDR1 is SGDLS, CDR2 YYNGEE, per germline. Losses at the gene ends were 3 bases for V and 5 bases for J; bases not matched to a gene: 5. The CDR3 loop reads CASSEGGQNNSPLHF. The CDR3 DNA sequence: TGTGCCAGCAGCGAGGGGGGACAGAATAATTCACCCCTCCACTTT.

The chain employs TRBV2 and TRBJ2-5; 9 positions match TRBD1. Germline CDR1 and CDR2: SNHLY and FYNNEI. The CDR3 totals 16 residues. Trimming took 6 bases from V and 5 from J; bases not matched to a gene: 13. CDR3 sequence reads: CASSRNRGRGMETQYF. The CDR3 DNA is TGTGCCAGCAGCCGTAACAGGGGGCGCGGGATGGAGACCCAGTACTTC.

This clone was counted between two and nine times. V usage is TRBV9 and J usage is TRBJ1-6, with 8 nucleotides matching TRBD1. Germline lookup yields CDR1 SGDLS and CDR2 YYNGEE. J was trimmed by 10 bases and V by 3 bases; bases with no gene match: 6. This CDR3 has 14 amino acids. CDR3 in amino acids: CASSAGQGGSPLHF. The DNA of the CDR3 is TGTGCCAGCAGCGCAGGACAGGGTGGCTCACCCCTCCACTTT.

The table lists this clone with a few counts. V is TRBV29-1 and J is TRBJ1-2, with D perhaps TRBD1 (5 bases). Per the germline V gene, CDR1 is SQVTM and CDR2 is ANQGSEA. The CDR3 loop spans 13 amino acids. V gave up 3 bases and J gave up 2 bases, with 10 bases separating them. For the CDR3, the DNA is TGCAGCGTTGATATTCAGGGAAACTATGGCTACACCTTC. Translated: CSVDIQGNYGYTF.

This clone came up a few times. This chain uses TRBV28 with TRBJ1-2; no reliable D call. The CDR3 runs to 14 residues. Germline CDR1 is MDHEN and CDR2 is SYDVKM. Deletions cut 2 bases from V and 2 bases from J, with 9 bases between. CDR3 DNA: TGTGCCAGCAGTTTAGAGGGTGAGAACTATGGCTACACCTTC. Protein sequence: CASSLEGENYGYTF.

The chain employs TRBV9 and TRBJ1-6; 8 nucleotides align to TRBD1. The germline gives CDR1 SGDLS, CDR2 YYNGEE. The V and J ends lost 2 bases and 0 bases, in that order; junction bases with no gene match: 4. The CDR3 length is 17 residues. CDR3 DNA: TGTGCCAGCAGCGTGACAGGGGCCCTCTCCTATAATTCACCCCTCCACTTT. Its translation is CASSVTGALSYNSPLHF.

J is TRBJ2-6 and V is TRBV19, with D perhaps given as TRBD1 or TRBD2 (5 bases each). The germline V and J ends were trimmed by 5 bases and 6 bases, with 17 bases remaining between them. The CDR3 sequence is 16 residues long. The germline CDR1 and CDR2 sequences are LNHDA and SQIVND (reference sequence). The CDR3, as DNA: TGTGCCAGTAGTCCCCAGCCGGGGCGAGAGGCCAACGTCCTGACTTTC. It translates to CASSPQPGREANVLTF. The whole variable domain, filled in from reference TRBV19 and TRBJ2-6, reads DGGITQSPKYLFRKEGQNVTLSCEQNLNHDAMYWYRQDPGQGLRLIYYSQIVNDFQKGDIAEGYSVSREKKESFPLTVTSAQKNPTAFYLCASSPQPGREANVLTFGAGSRLTVL.

This chain joins TRBV19 and TRBJ2-3; TRBD1 or TRBD2 may be the D gene (5 bases each). V lost 4 bases and J lost 0, with 17 bases in between. This CDR3 comprises 17 residues. Germline V lookup: CDR1 LNHDA, CDR2 SQIVND (reference sequence). CDR3 nucleotide sequence: TGTGCCAGTAGTACGGGACCACCCGGGGCTAGCACAGATACGCAGTATTTT. Protein sequence: CASSTGPPGASTDTQYF.

This clone came up a few times. V usage is TRBV7-3 and J usage is TRBJ2-1, with D perhaps TRBD1 or TRBD2 (6 bases each). The CDR3 has 15 residues. CDR1 is SGHTA and CDR2 is FQGTGA in the germline V gene. Deletions cut 5 bases from V and 6 bases from J, with 17 bases between. The CDR3 sequence: CASSAYGGRGNEQFF. The CDR3 DNA is TGTGCCAGCAGCGCCTATGGGGGGCGAGGCAATGAGCAGTTCTTC.